The sequence of this TCR beta chain was determined in a study of lymphopenia after photon versus proton radiotherapy. Remarks on this clone: Its specificity is not known.

The germline V gene has CDR1 SEHNR and CDR2 FQNEAQ (reference sequence). CDR3 size: 16 residues. The V segment lost 5 bases and the J segment 2 bases; nucleotides outside the gene matches: 7. Clones were read by immunoSEQ multiplex PCR, and TCRdb kept only the in-frame ones, dropping some. The table shows roughly 23,000 clones, with around 89% occurring only once. Whole-study findings and limits: Only patients who died were analyzed for survival; proton advantage is unproven.

This sample comprised peripheral blood, obtained from a patient treated with proton-based radiotherapy. This receptor was obtained from an elderly man with esophageal cancer. J is TRBJ2-1 and V is TRBV7-9, with 9 nucleotides matching TRBD1. The CDR3 region has the DNA TGTGCCAGCAGCCCCACGGACAGGGGCCCCTACAATGAGCAGTTCTTC. It yields the protein CASSPTDRGPYNEQFF. The full variable domain, its missing parts supplied by reference TRBV7-9 and TRBJ2-1, is DTGVSQNPRHKITKRGQNVTFRCDPISEHNRLYWYRQTLGQGPEFLTYFQNEAQLEKSRLLSDRFSAERPKGSFSTLEIQRTEQGDSAMYLCASSPTDRGPYNEQFFGPGTRLTVL.